The 13 T cell receptor beta chains below were found in one sample sequenced in a study of patients and donors after allogeneic stem cell transplantation. TCRdb re-called the RT-PCR reads through MiXCR, storing one row per CDR3 protein. In the table there are about 960,000 distinct CDR3 sequences, 18% of which are singletons. The sequencing input was blood, either unsorted or a sorted T cell fraction (not recorded which). The source of these receptors is a human donor who was either an allogeneic HSCT recipient or a stem cell or donor lymphocyte infusion donor (not recorded which). It is not recorded whose cells these are; they may come from a transplant donor.

This chain connects TRBV6-1 to TRBJ2-7; 7 bases map to TRBD1. The CDR3 spans 15 residues. Germline V lookup: CDR1 MNHNS, CDR2 SASEGT. V shed 5 bases, J shed 5 bases, and the junction held 12 bases outside the gene matches. The CDR3 sequence: CASSPGTDASHEQYF. For the CDR3, the DNA is TGTGCCAGCAGTCCAGGGACAGACGCGTCCCACGAGCAGTACTTC.

This chain uses TRBV12-3 or TRBV12-4 with TRBJ2-6; tentatively, D is TRBD1 (5 bases). The CDR3 has 15 residues. V shed 6 bases and J shed 2 bases, with 11 bases lying between them. CDR3 residues: CASSPTGTGANVLTF. CDR3 in DNA: TGTGCCAGCAGCCCAACAGGAACTGGGGCCAACGTCCTGACTTTC.

This clonotype has a count of ten or more. This chain joins TRBV24-1 and TRBJ2-3; 10 nucleotides align to TRBD1. V lost 8 bases and J lost 6; bases outside the gene matches: 10. The CDR3 has 15 residues. Germline values: CDR1 KGHDR, CDR2 SFDVKD. CDR3 in DNA: TGTGCCACCACACCCGGGACAGGGGCTTCGGATACGCAGTATTTT. Translation gives CATTPGTGASDTQYF.

The V and J genes are TRBV6-2 or TRBV6-3 and TRBJ1-5; D is ambiguous. This CDR3 is 14 amino acids long. Between the trimmed V and J ends, which lost 3 bases and 3 bases, there was a span of 9 bases. The V gene's germline CDR1 is MNHEY and CDR2 SVGEGT. The CDR3 loop is CASSYWSNNQPQHF. CDR3 bases: TGTGCCAGCAGTTATTGGAGCAACAATCAGCCCCAGCATTTT.

The chain is built from TRBV5-1 and TRBJ1-1; TRBD1 matches at 9 bases. The trim removed 4 bases at V and 1 base at J, leaving 8 bases unmatched. From germline, CDR1 is SGHRS and CDR2 YFSETQ. The CDR3 runs to 16 residues. CDR3 protein: CASSRDPQGANTEAFF. CDR3 DNA sequence: TGCGCCAGCAGCCGGGACCCACAGGGGGCGAACACTGAAGCTTTCTTT.

The V call is TRBV18, the J call TRBJ2-1; the match to TRBD2 covers 14 bases. The CDR3 runs to 16 residues. V lost 2 bases, J lost 9 bases, and 6 bases stayed unmatched. Per germline, CDR1 KGHSH and CDR2 LQKENI. DNA for the CDR3: TGTGCCAGCTCACCAAGGAGGACTAGCGGGGGGATTGAGCAGTTCTTC. This translates into CASSPRRTSGGIEQFF.

This clonotype has just a few counts. This chain uses TRBV5-1 with TRBJ1-1; 7 bases line up with TRBD1. Germline V lookup: CDR1 SGHRS, CDR2 YFSETQ. The CDR3 runs to 12 residues. After removal of 4 bases from V and 8 bases from J, the junction contained 5 bases not matched to a gene. CDR3 loop: CASSPTGVEAFF. The CDR3 bases are TGCGCCAGCAGCCCCACAGGGGTGGAAGCTTTCTTT.

V is TRBV20-1 and J is TRBJ1-1; weak D call: TRBD1 (6 bases). Between the trimmed V and J ends, which lost 5 bases and 1 base, there was a span of 14 bases. CDR1 and CDR2 (germline): DFQATT, SNEGSKA (reference sequence). CDR3 length: 14 residues. CDR3 DNA sequence: TGCAGTGCTGCGACACAGGGACAGAACACTGAAGCTTTCTTT. Its protein is CSAATQGQNTEAFF.

This clonotype has only a few counts. The chain employs TRBV20-1 and TRBJ1-1; 8 nucleotides match TRBD1. This CDR3 region has 15 residues. The germline V gene has CDR1 DFQATT and CDR2 SNEGSKA (reference sequence). The J segment lost 4 bases and the V segment lost 3 bases, leaving 10 bases of the junction unmatched. The CDR3 DNA reads TGCAGTGCTAGCGCTAGAATCACAGGGGGCACTGAAGCTTTCTTT. Protein product: CSASARITGGTEAFF.

This clonotype turned up a few times. The chain couples TRBV3-1 to TRBJ2-7; weak D call: TRBD2 (6 bases). Germline values: CDR1 LGHDT, CDR2 YNNKEL (reference sequence). This CDR3 contains 14 residues. The V gene lost 0 bases and the J gene lost 3 bases, with 9 bases spanning the gap. CDR3 protein: CASSQDMGLYEQYF. CDR3 DNA sequence: TGTGCCAGCAGCCAAGACATGGGACTCTACGAGCAGTACTTC.

V is TRBV24-1 and J is TRBJ1-5, with 8 bases that match TRBD1. Losses at the gene ends were 2 bases for V and 5 bases for J; bases not matched to a gene: 10. The CDR3 sequence is 17 residues long. Looked up from germline, CDR1 is KGHDR and CDR2 is SFDVKD. CDR3 in amino acids: CATSDSTGQGAYQPQHF. Here the CDR3 DNA reads TGTGCCACCAGTGATTCCACAGGGCAGGGGGCTTATCAGCCCCAGCATTTT.

Many counts were recorded for this clonotype. The V and J genes are TRBV29-1 and TRBJ1-4; tentatively, D is TRBD1 (5 bases). The CDR3 is made up of 16 amino acids. Trimming removed 6 bases at V and 0 bases at J, with 17 bases between. Germline V gives CDR1 SQVTM, CDR2 ANQGSEA. Written as DNA, the CDR3 is TGCAGCGTCCCTGGAGGGGATAGGGCAACTAATGAAAAACTGTTTTTT. Its protein product is CSVPGGDRATNEKLFF.

This clonotype was seen a handful of times. The chain has TRBV3-1 and TRBJ2-3; tentative D call: TRBD1 (6 bases). Germline lookup yields CDR1 LGHDT and CDR2 YNNKEL (reference sequence). V was trimmed by 1 base and J by 4 bases, leaving 15 bases between them. This CDR3 region has 16 residues. For the CDR3, the DNA is TGTGCCAGCAGCCAAGGGGGGCGGATTCCGCCAGATACGCAGTATTTT. This sequence encodes CASSQGGRIPPDTQYF.